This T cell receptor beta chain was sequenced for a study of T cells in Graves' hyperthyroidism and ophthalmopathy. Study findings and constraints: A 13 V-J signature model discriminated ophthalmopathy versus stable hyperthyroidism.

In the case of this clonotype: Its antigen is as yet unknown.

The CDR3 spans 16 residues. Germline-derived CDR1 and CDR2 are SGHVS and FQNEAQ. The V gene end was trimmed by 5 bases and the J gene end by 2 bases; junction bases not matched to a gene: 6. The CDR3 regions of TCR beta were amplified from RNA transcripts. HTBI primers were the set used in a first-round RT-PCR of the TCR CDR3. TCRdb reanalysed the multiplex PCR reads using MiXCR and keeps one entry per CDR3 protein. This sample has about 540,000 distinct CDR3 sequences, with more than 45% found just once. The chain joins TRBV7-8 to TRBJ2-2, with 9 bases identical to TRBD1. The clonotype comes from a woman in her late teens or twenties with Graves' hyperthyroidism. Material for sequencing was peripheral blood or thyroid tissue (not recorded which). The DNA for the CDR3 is TGTGCCAGCAGCGACCGGGACAGGGCAAACACCGGGGAGCTGTTTTTT. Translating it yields CASSDRDRANTGELFF.